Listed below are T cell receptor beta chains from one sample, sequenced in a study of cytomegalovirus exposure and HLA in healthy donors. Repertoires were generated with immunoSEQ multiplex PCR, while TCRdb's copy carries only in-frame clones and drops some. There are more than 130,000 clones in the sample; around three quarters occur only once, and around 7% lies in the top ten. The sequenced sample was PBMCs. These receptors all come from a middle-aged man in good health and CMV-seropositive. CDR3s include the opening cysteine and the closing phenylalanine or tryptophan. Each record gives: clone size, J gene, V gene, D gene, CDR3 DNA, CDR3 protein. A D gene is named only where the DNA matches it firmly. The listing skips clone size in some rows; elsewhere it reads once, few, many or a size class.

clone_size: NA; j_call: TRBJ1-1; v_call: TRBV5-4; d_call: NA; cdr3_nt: TGTGCCAGCAGCACGAGCCGCATGAACACTGAAGCTTTCTTT; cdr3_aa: CASSTSRMNTEAFF
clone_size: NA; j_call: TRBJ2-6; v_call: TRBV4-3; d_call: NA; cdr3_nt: TGCGCCAGCAGCCAATATCGGGTCCCCATTTTGTACTCTGGGGCCAACGTCCTGACTTTC; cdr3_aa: CASSQYRVPILYSGANVLTF
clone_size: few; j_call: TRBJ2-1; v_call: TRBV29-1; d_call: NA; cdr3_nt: TGCAGCGTTGGTGGACAGCCTTACAATGAGCAGTTCTTC; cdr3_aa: CSVGGQPYNEQFF
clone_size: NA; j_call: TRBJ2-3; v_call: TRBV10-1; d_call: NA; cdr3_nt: TGCGCCAGCAACCCCACCGGGGGGCCCACAGATACGCAGTATTTT; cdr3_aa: CASNPTGGPTDTQYF
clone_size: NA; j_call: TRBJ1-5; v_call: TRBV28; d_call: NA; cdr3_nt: TGTGCCAGCAGTTTGAGGTATCAGCCCCAGCATTTT; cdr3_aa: CASSLRYQPQHF
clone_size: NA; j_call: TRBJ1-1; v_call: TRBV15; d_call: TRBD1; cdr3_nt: TGTGCCACCAGCAGAGGAAGGGGACAGGGCGACACTGAAGCTTTCTTT; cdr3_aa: CATSRGRGQGDTEAFF
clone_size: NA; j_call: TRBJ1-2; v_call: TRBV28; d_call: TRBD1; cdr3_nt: TGTGCCAGCAGTCCCAGGGGGGTTGGCTACACCTTC; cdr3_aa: CASSPRGVGYTF
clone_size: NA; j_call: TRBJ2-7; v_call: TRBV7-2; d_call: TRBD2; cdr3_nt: TGTGCCAGCAGCTTAGCGGGACTAGAAACCTACGAGCAGTACTTC; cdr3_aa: CASSLAGLETYEQYF
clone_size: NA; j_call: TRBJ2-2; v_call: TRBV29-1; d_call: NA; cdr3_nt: TGCAGCGTCGCCCAGGGTCTCGCGAACACCGGGGAGCTGTTTTTT; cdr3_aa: CSVAQGLANTGELFF
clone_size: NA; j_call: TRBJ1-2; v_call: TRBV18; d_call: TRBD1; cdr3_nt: TGTGCCAGCTCACCGGGGACAGGCAGAACCTATGGCTACACCTTC; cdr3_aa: CASSPGTGRTYGYTF
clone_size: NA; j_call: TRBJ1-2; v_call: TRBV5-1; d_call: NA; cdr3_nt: TGCGCCAGCAGCTTGGCCGGGGGACTCGGCTATGGCTACACCTTC; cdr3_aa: CASSLAGGLGYGYTF
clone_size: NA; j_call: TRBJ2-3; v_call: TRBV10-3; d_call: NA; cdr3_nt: TGTGCCACAGCCGCTTGGGCAGGGGGCACAGATACGCAGTATTTT; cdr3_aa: CATAAWAGGTDTQYF
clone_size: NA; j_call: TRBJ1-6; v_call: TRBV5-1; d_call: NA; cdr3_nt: TGCGCCAGCAGCTTGGGCAGTAATTCACCCCTCCACTTT; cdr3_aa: CASSLGSNSPLHF
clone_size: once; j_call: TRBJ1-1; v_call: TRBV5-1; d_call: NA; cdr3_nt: TGCGCCAGCAGCCCGGGGGGCTCGGGGGTGAACACTGAAGCTTTCTTT; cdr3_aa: CASSPGGSGVNTEAFF
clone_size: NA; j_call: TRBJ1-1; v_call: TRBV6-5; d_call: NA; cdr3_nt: TGTGCCAGCAGGGGAGTGCTGAACACTGAAGCTTTCTTT; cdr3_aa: CASRGVLNTEAFF
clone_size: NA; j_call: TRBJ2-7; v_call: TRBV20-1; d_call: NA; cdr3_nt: TGCAGTGCTAGGGGCGAATACGAGCAGTACTTC; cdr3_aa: CSARGEYEQYF
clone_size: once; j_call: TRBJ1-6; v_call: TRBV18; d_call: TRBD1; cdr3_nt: TGTGCCAGCTCACCACAGGGGGCGGGTTCACCCCTCCACTTT; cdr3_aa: CASSPQGAGSPLHF
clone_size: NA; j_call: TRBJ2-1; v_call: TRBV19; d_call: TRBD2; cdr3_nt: TGTGCCAGTAGTACCCCTCTAGCGGGAGTGGGCAATGAGCAGTTCTTC; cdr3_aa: CASSTPLAGVGNEQFF
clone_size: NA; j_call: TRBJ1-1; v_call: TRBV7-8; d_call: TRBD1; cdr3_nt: TGTGCCAGCAGCTTAGCCAGGGGGACTGAAGCTTTCTTT; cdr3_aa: CASSLARGTEAFF
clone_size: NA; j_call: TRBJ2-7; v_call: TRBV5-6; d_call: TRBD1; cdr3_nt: TGTGCCAGCAGCTTACTTGGGACAGACTACGAGCAGTACTTC; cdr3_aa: CASSLLGTDYEQYF
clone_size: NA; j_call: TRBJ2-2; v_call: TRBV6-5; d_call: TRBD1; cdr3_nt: TGTGCCAGCAGCCCGACAGGGATCGGCGGGGAGCTGTTTTTT; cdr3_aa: CASSPTGIGGELFF
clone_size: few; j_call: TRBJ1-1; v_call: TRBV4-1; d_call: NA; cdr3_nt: TGCGCCAGCAGCCAAGATTCGGGGAGGGGGTCTGAAGCTTTCTTT; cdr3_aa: CASSQDSGRGSEAFF
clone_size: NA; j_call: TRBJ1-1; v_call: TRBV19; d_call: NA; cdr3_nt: TGTGCCAGTAGTATGCAGCAGGTTGTTCCTAACACTGAAGCTTTCTTT; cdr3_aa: CASSMQQVVPNTEAFF
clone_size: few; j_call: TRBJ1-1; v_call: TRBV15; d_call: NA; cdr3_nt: TGTGCCACCAGGGGCACCCAGCACACTGAAGCTTTCTTT; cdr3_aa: CATRGTQHTEAFF
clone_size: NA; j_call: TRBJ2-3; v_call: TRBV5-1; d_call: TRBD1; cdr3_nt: TGCGCCAGCAGCTACGGGACAGGAAGCACAGATACGCAGTATTTT; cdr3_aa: CASSYGTGSTDTQYF